This T cell receptor beta chain was sequenced for a study of blood T cell repertoires in COVID-19. Study in general: Material from acute and convalescent COVID-19 was sourced from the United States, Italy and Spain.

This CDR3 comprises 15 residues. V shed 6 bases, J shed 6 bases, and the junction held 11 bases outside the gene matches. Germline-derived CDR1 and CDR2 are MNHEY and SVGAGI. Per the original methods: Counts of nucleated cells, estimated from reference gene primer amplification, were obtained. Profiling relied on immunoSEQ multiplex PCR, and the TCRdb table lists in-frame clones only, not all of them. The DNA was the basis for D and trimming; V, J and clone size are from that table. The profile shows roughly 80,000 clones, about four fifths of them singletons. The source material was peripheral blood. The TCR sequence derives from a human donor in a cohort sampled during active COVID-19. This sequence joins TRBV6-5 and TRBJ1-5, with 7 nucleotides matching TRBD1. The CDR3 DNA sequence: TGTGCCAGCAGGAACCGGGACAGTCCGTCTCAGCCCCAGCATTTT. Translating it yields CASRNRDSPSQPQHF.